These 8 T cell receptor beta chains share one sample of origin, sequenced in a study of T cells in Graves' hyperthyroidism and ophthalmopathy. The investigators amplified TCR beta CDR3 regions from RNA transcripts. RT-PCR in the first round (using the HTBI primer set) targeted the TCR CDR3. Via MiXCR, TCRdb re-called the multiplex PCR reads, giving one row per CDR3 protein. This table holds almost 600,000 distinct CDR3 sequences, approximately 14% found once. What was sequenced was blood. The receptors stem from a woman younger than 45 with Graves' hyperthyroidism that later progressed to Graves' ophthalmopathy.

The genes are TRBV29-1 and TRBJ2-3, with 14 bases that match TRBD2. The CDR3 runs 15 residues. CDR1 is SQVTM, CDR2 ANQGSEA, per germline. Losses at the gene ends were 7 bases for V and 5 bases for J; bases not matched to a gene: 8. The CDR3 bases are TGCAGCGGATTGACTAGCGGGAGGGGAGGAGATACGCAGTATTTT. Translation: CSGLTSGRGGDTQYF.

This clonotype appeared many times. This chain links TRBV29-1 with TRBJ2-7; 7 positions match TRBD2. Per germline, CDR1 SQVTM and CDR2 ANQGSEA. The CDR3 has 17 amino acids. J lost 3 bases, V lost 2 bases, and 16 bases had no gene match. This CDR3 reads CSVESSTGGNPYYEQYF. CDR3 sequence (DNA): TGCAGCGTTGAAAGTAGTACGGGGGGAAATCCTTACTACGAGCAGTACTTC.

This clonotype has a handful of counts. This rearrangement joins TRBV20-1 to TRBJ2-1; maybe TRBD1 (6 bases). Looked up from germline, CDR1 is DFQATT and CDR2 is SNEGSKA (reference sequence). V shed 0 bases and J shed 3 bases, with 15 bases lying between them. The CDR3 consists of 16 residues. Here the CDR3 reads CSARDVRTVVYNEQFF. CDR3 nucleotides: TGCAGTGCTAGAGACGTCAGGACAGTCGTCTACAATGAGCAGTTCTTC.

This clonotype has at least ten counts. The chain links TRBV11-1 to TRBJ2-7; a possible D gene is TRBD1 (6 bases). Between the trimmed V and J ends, which lost 6 bases and 5 bases, there was a span of 11 bases. CDR1 and CDR2 (germline): SGHAT, FQDESV (reference sequence). The CDR3 has 12 residues. Here the CDR3 reads CASSYNRDEQYF. In DNA, the CDR3 is TGTGCCAGCAGTTACAACAGGGACGAGCAGTACTTC.

The chain couples TRBV9 to TRBJ1-2; tentative D call: TRBD1 (6 bases). Trimming shortened V by 3 bases and J by 0 bases, and 15 bases separated the two germline ends. CDR1 SGDLS and CDR2 YYNGEE come from the germline V gene. The length of the CDR3 is 16 residues. The CDR3 nucleotides read TGTGCCAGCAGCGCCCTGGGGGCAGCCGCTAACTATGGCTACACCTTC. Translating gives CASSALGAAANYGYTF.

This clonotype has more than one count but fewer than ten. A single base separates this from a much larger clone, so it may be a read error. This chain connects TRBV12-3 or TRBV12-4 to TRBJ2-5; TRBD2 agrees at 8 bases. J lost 7 bases, V lost 6 bases, and 13 bases had no gene match. The CDR3 runs 15 residues. This chain's CDR3 is CASRPGTSGEGTQYF. The CDR3 DNA is TGTGCCAGCAGACCCGGGACTAGTGGGGAAGGGACCCAGTACTTC.

Many counts were recorded for this clonotype. This rearrangement joins TRBV9 to TRBJ2-5; weak D call: TRBD2 (7 bases). The CDR3 runs 16 residues. The germline gives CDR1 SGDLS, CDR2 YYNGEE. V shed 0 bases and J shed 5 bases, with 17 bases lying between them. The CDR3 spells CASSVGGGGGEETQYF. CDR3 coding DNA: TGTGCCAGCAGCGTAGGAGGGGGGGGAGGTGAGGAGACCCAGTACTTC.

This clonotype showed up many times. This chain's CDR3 is CASSSSATDTQYF. The CDR3 DNA reads TGTGCCAGCAGTTCTAGCGCCACAGATACGCAGTATTTT. The V call is TRBV28, the J call TRBJ2-3; TRBD2 is a possible D gene (6 bases). CDR3 length: 13 residues. Germline-derived CDR1 and CDR2 are MDHEN and SYDVKM. The V end was cut by 4 bases, the J end by 2 bases, with 7 bases between.